A selection of T cell receptor beta chains follows, all from one sample in a study of OX40 agonist ivuxolimab in advanced cancers. Measured with immunoSEQ multiplex PCR; TCRdb has only the in-frame clones, and not every one. The table has 25,000 to 30,000 clones, around 90% seen once. Specimen: CD4+ or CD8+ T cells sorted from blood, collected in a trial of the OX40 agonist ivuxolimab. Every receptor here comes from an adult with an advanced solid tumor such as melanoma, head and neck, liver or kidney cancer. The CDR3 runs from the conserved cysteine through the conserved F or W. Fields, in order: clone size, D gene, J gene, V gene, CDR3 protein, CDR3 DNA. A D gene is named only where the DNA matches it firmly. Clone size is given for some rows only: seen once, a few or many times, or a class if the clone is expanded.

>.|TRBD2|TRBJ2-2|TRBV9
CASSLGLAGRTGELFF
TGTGCCAGCAGCTTGGGACTAGCGGGACGGACCGGGGAGCTGTTTTTT
>.|.|TRBJ1-2|TRBV19
CASSIPGSGVGYTF
TGTGCCAGTAGTATCCCTGGATCGGGGGTAGGCTACACCTTC
>.|.|TRBJ1-3|TRBV9
CASSAGDSGNTIYF
TGTGCCAGCAGCGCCGGTGATTCTGGAAACACCATATATTTT
>.|.|TRBJ2-2|TRBV4-1
CASSQGLGGRTGELFF
TGCGCCAGCAGCCAGGGATTGGGGGGCCGCACCGGGGAGCTGTTTTTT
>.|TRBD2|TRBJ2-1|TRBV18
CASKSGGDYNEQFF
TGTGCCAGCAAGAGCGGGGGCGACTACAATGAGCAGTTCTTC
>.|.|TRBJ2-3|TRBV7-9
CASSLGRDNTDTQYF
TGTGCCAGCAGCTTAGGGCGGGACAACACAGATACGCAGTATTTT
>.|TRBD1|TRBJ1-5|TRBV19
CASSPGTGLDQPQHF
TGTGCCAGTAGTCCCGGGACAGGATTGGATCAGCCCCAGCATTTT
>.|TRBD1|TRBJ2-7|TRBV27
CASSSGTAIYEQYF
TGTGCCAGCAGTTCCGGGACAGCCATATACGAGCAGTACTTC
>.|.|TRBJ1-2|TRBV10-3
CAISEGDSLNYGYTF
TGTGCCATCAGTGAGGGAGACAGTCTTAACTATGGCTACACCTTC
>.|.|TRBJ2-1|TRBV19
CASRGEYNEQFF
TGTGCCAGTAGAGGGGAATACAATGAGCAGTTCTTC
>.|.|TRBJ2-1|TRBV1
CTSSQDRTIISGNEQFF
TGCACCAGCAGCCAAGACAGGACGATTATTTCGGGGAATGAGCAGTTCTTC
>.|.|TRBJ1-3|TRBV7-2
CASSVSSFSGNTIYF
TGTGCCAGCAGCGTATCGTCCTTCTCTGGAAACACCATATATTTT
>.|.|TRBJ2-7|TRBV19
CASSHVGASYEQYF
TGTGCCAGTAGTCATGTGGGAGCGTCCTACGAGCAGTACTTC
>.|TRBD2|TRBJ2-1|TRBV4-1
CASSQEGLADNEQFF
TGCGCCAGCAGCCAAGAGGGACTAGCTGACAATGAGCAGTTCTTC
>.|TRBD2|TRBJ2-3|TRBV2
CASTELASSTDTQYF
TGTGCCAGCACTGAACTAGCGTCTAGCACAGATACGCAGTATTTT
>.|TRBD1|TRBJ1-1|TRBV5-5
CASSWDRTRGMNTEAFF
TGTGCCAGCAGCTGGGACAGGACCAGGGGGATGAACACTGAAGCTTTCTTT
>.|TRBD1|TRBJ1-6|TRBV7-6
CASSSAITGGVYSPLHF
TGTGCCAGCAGCTCGGCGATTACAGGGGGTGTTTATTCACCCCTCCACTTT
>.|TRBD1|TRBJ1-2|TRBV10-3
CAISERGQELANYGYTF
TGTGCCATCAGTGAGCGGGGACAGGAGTTAGCTAACTATGGCTACACCTTC
>.|TRBD2|TRBJ2-3|TRBV4-1
CASSPEGTRILDTQYF
TGCGCCAGCAGCCCAGAGGGGACTAGAATCTTAGATACGCAGTATTTT
>.|.|TRBJ2-7|TRBV4-3
CASSQVLNGLFEQYF
TGCGCCAGCAGCCAAGTTCTCAACGGGCTTTTTGAGCAGTACTTC
>.|TRBD1|TRBJ2-5|TRBV29-1
CSVPGGLETQYF
TGCAGCGTTCCAGGGGGCCTGGAGACCCAGTACTTC
>.|.|TRBJ1-2|TRBV18
CASSPGTDYGYTF
TGTGCCAGCTCCCCCGGGACGGACTATGGCTACACCTTC
>once|TRBD2|TRBJ2-3|TRBV7-3
CASSRDYTDTQYF
TGTGCCAGCAGCAGGGACTACACAGATACGCAGTATTTT
>.|.|TRBJ1-5|TRBV5-1
CASSLAPLGSNQPQHF
TGCGCCAGCAGCTTGGCTCCTCTAGGGAGCAATCAGCCCCAGCATTTT
>.|.|TRBJ1-1|TRBV29-1
CSVEIGLGTEAFF
TGCAGCGTTGAAATAGGGTTAGGCACTGAAGCTTTCTTT
>.|.|TRBJ2-7|TRBV6-5
CASSYSDNSYEQYF
TGTGCCAGCAGTTATTCCGACAACTCCTACGAGCAGTACTTC
>.|TRBD1|TRBJ2-7|TRBV7-2
CASSLARGRDEQYF
TGTGCCAGCAGCTTAGCCAGGGGGCGCGACGAGCAGTACTTC
>.|TRBD2|TRBJ2-7|TRBV28
CASSFRPGGSYEQYF
TGTGCCAGCAGTTTTCGCCCGGGAGGGTCCTACGAGCAGTACTTC
>.|.|TRBJ2-7|TRBV5-1
CASSLNIGEGGWEQYF
TGCGCCAGCAGCTTGAATATAGGAGAAGGGGGGTGGGAGCAGTACTTC
>.|.|TRBJ2-7|TRBV7-9
CASSLSWVGSLYEQYF
TGTGCCAGCAGCCTATCGTGGGTCGGGAGCCTCTACGAGCAGTACTTC
>.|TRBD2|TRBJ2-3|TRBV29-1
CSVELAGGPGTDTQYF
TGCAGCGTTGAGCTAGCGGGGGGCCCGGGCACAGATACGCAGTATTTT
>.|TRBD2|TRBJ2-5|TRBV7-3
CASSEWGLDQETQYF
TGTGCCAGCAGCGAGTGGGGACTAGACCAAGAGACCCAGTACTTC
>.|.|TRBJ1-3|TRBV10-3
CAISDGGDLNTIYF
TGTGCCATCAGTGACGGGGGGGACCTCAACACCATATATTTT
>.|.|TRBJ2-3|TRBV4-2
CASSQGWRESTDTQYF
TGTGCCAGCAGCCAAGGTTGGCGGGAAAGCACAGATACGCAGTATTTT
>.|TRBD2|TRBJ2-1|TRBV11-2
CASSFAGGPYNEQFF
TGTGCCAGCAGCTTCGCGGGAGGGCCTTACAATGAGCAGTTCTTC
>.|TRBD1|TRBJ1-5|TRBV6-5
CASSYEGTGDQPQHF
TGTGCCAGCAGTTACGAGGGGACAGGTGATCAGCCCCAGCATTTT
>.|.|TRBJ2-7|TRBV7-2
CASSGAYEQYF
TGTGCCAGCAGCGGCGCCTACGAGCAGTACTTC
>medium-sized|TRBD1|TRBJ1-1|TRBV7-2
CASSLKQGGTEAFF
TGTGCCAGCAGCTTGAAACAGGGGGGGACTGAAGCTTTCTTT
>medium-sized|.|TRBJ2-1|TRBV7-9
CASSFGNYNEQFF
TGTGCCAGCAGCTTTGGGAACTACAATGAGCAGTTCTTC
>.|.|TRBJ2-3|TRBV6-6
CASSTGTDTQYF
TGTGCCAGCAGTACTGGCACAGATACGCAGTATTTT
>.|.|TRBJ1-1|TRBV6-5
CASITGVNTEAFF
TGTGCCAGCATTACGGGGGTGAACACTGAAGCTTTCTTT
>.|.|TRBJ1-2|TRBV11-2
CASSLGRPYGYTF
TGTGCCAGCAGCTTGGGACGCCCCTATGGCTACACCTTC
>.|.|TRBJ1-1|TRBV5-5
CASSATTGTAITEAFF
TGTGCCAGCAGCGCAACCACAGGAACGGCTATCACTGAAGCTTTCTTT
>.|TRBD1|TRBJ2-4|TRBV2
CASSFDRVNPKNIQYF
TGTGCCAGCAGTTTTGACAGGGTCAATCCCAAAAACATTCAGTACTTC